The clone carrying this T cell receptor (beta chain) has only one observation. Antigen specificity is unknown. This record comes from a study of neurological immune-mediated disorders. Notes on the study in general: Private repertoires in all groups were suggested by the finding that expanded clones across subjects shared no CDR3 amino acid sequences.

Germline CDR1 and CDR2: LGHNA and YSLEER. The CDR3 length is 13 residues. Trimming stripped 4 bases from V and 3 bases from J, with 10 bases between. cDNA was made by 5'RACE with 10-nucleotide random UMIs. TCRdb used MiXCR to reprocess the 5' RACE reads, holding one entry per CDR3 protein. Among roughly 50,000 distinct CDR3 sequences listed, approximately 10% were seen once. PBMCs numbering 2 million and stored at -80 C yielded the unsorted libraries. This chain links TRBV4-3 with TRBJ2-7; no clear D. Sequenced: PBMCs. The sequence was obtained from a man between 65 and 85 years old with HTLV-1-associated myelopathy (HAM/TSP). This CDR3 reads CASSRDLYYEQYF. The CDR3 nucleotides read TGCGCCAGCAGCCGCGACTTATACTACGAGCAGTACTTC.